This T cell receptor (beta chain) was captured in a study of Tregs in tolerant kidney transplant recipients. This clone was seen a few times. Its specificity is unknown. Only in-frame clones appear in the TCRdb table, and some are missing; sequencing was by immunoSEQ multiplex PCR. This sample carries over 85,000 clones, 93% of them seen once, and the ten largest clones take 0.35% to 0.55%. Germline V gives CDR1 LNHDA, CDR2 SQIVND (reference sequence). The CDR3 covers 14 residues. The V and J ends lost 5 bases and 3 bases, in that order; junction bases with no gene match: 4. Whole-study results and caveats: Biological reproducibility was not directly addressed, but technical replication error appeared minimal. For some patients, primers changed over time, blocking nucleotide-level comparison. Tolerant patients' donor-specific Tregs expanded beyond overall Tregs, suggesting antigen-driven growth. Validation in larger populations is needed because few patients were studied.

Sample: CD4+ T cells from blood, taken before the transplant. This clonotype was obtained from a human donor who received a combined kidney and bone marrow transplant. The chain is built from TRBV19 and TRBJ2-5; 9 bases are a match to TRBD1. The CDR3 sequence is CASSLTGGEETQYF. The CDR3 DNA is TGTGCCAGTAGTCTAACAGGGGGCGAAGAGACCCAGTACTTC.